Each of the 16 T cell receptor beta chains below was sequenced from the same sample in a study of T cells in narcolepsy. Method: immunoSEQ multiplex PCR; TCRdb's copy keeps in-frame clones and lacks some. The table records under 11,000 clones, 65% to 80% of them present only once. Sequenced input: CD45RA- memory CD8+ T cells from PBMCs. These receptors came from a human donor with narcolepsy.

This clone was recorded once. The chain links TRBV30 to TRBJ1-2; tentatively, D is TRBD1 (6 bases). V was pared by 2 bases and J by 7 bases, with 11 bases between. The germline CDR1 and CDR2 sequences are GTSNPN and SVGIG (reference sequence). The CDR3 is 12 residues long. CDR3 region: CAWSWGLGGYTF. DNA of the CDR3: TGTGCCTGGAGTTGGGGGCTGGGTGGCTACACCTTC.

The rearrangement joins TRBV7-9 to TRBJ1-2; no clear D. With 3 bases removed from V and 6 bases from J, the gap between germline ends came to 11 bases. The CDR3 sequence is 13 residues long. CDR1 is SEHNR and CDR2 is FQNEAQ in the germline V gene (reference sequence). CDR3 residues: CASSLDGLNGYTF. The CDR3 region has the DNA TGTGCCAGCAGCTTGGACGGGTTGAATGGCTACACCTTC.

The chain employs TRBV19 and TRBJ2-1; 14 bases agree with TRBD2. With 10 bases clipped from V and 5 bases from J, the junction kept 1 base outside the gene matches. The CDR3 runs 13 residues. CDR1 and CDR2 (germline): LNHDA, SQIVND (reference sequence). The CDR3 sequence: CATGLAGDNEQFF. As DNA, the CDR3 is TGTGCCACGGGACTAGCGGGAGACAATGAGCAGTTCTTC. The variable domain in full, completed from reference TRBV19 and TRBJ2-1, reads DGGITQSPKYLFRKEGQNVTLSCEQNLNHDAMYWYRQDPGQGLRLIYYSQIVNDFQKGDIAEGYSVSREKKESFPLTVTSAQKNPTAFYLCATGLAGDNEQFFGPGTRLTVL.

The chain couples TRBV19 to TRBJ2-1, with TRBD2 identical over 9 bases. This CDR3 comprises 18 residues. Germline V lookup: CDR1 LNHDA, CDR2 SQIVND (reference sequence). J gave up 6 bases and V 5 bases, and 17 bases lay outside the gene matches. CDR3 DNA: TGTGCCAGTAGTGCGGCAGGACGGACTAGCGTGGTGTCCAATGAGCAGTTCTTC. It codes for CASSAAGRTSVVSNEQFF.

CDR3 in DNA: TGTGCCAGCACCGCTTACCCCTCTAGCGGTTACAATGAGCAGTTCTTC. Translating gives CASTAYPSSGYNEQFF. The J gene is TRBJ2-1, the V gene TRBV5-4; 7 positions agree with TRBD2. Germline V CDR1 and CDR2: SGHNT, YYREEE (reference sequence). V shed 6 bases, J shed 4 bases, and the junction held 13 bases outside the gene matches. CDR3 size: 16 residues.

In this sample, this clone turned up a few times. The J gene is TRBJ2-1, the V gene TRBV9; no definite D call. Germline V gives CDR1 SGDLS, CDR2 YYNGEE. The CDR3 has 14 residues. Trimming shortened V by 4 bases and J by 7 bases, and 15 bases separated the two germline ends. Here the CDR3 DNA reads TGTGCCAGCAGCACGCGGCCGGATCCTAATGAGCAGTTCTTC. Amino acids: CASSTRPDPNEQFF.

The chain links TRBV28 to TRBJ2-3; D is ambiguous. This CDR3 contains 15 residues. The V end lost 3 bases, the J end lost 4 bases, and 14 bases lay between the germline ends. Looked up from germline, CDR1 is MDHEN and CDR2 is SYDVKM. The CDR3 nucleotides are TGTGCCAGCAGTTTCGGCGGAATAAGGGCAGATACGCAGTATTTT. Translated: CASSFGGIRADTQYF.

The CDR3 here is CASSRLGPNTGELFF. In DNA, the CDR3 is TGTGCCAGCAGTCGGTTAGGCCCGAACACCGGGGAGCTGTTTTTT. The V and J genes are TRBV28 and TRBJ2-2; D not certain. Trimming stripped 5 bases from V and 0 bases from J, with 10 bases between. The length of the CDR3 is 15 residues. CDR1 and CDR2 (germline): MDHEN, SYDVKM.

The V and J genes are TRBV5-6 and TRBJ2-5; D may correspond to TRBD1 or TRBD2 (5 bases each). The CDR3 covers 13 residues. V was clipped by 1 base and J by 5 bases, with 9 bases between them. In germline, CDR1 is SGHDT, CDR2 YYEEEE. The DNA for the CDR3 is TGTGCCAGCAGCTTGCGGGACGGGGAGACCCAGTACTTC. Its translation: CASSLRDGETQYF.

This clone was detected a few times. This rearrangement joins TRBV29-1 to TRBJ1-1, with no clear D. The length of the CDR3 is 15 residues. Trimming took 4 bases from V and 6 from J, leaving 21 bases between them. The V gene's germline CDR1 is SQVTM and CDR2 ANQGSEA. The chain's CDR3 is CSVVFGVKGGPEAFF. The CDR3, as DNA: TGCAGCGTTGTCTTCGGGGTAAAGGGCGGACCTGAAGCTTTCTTT. Using reference TRBV29-1 and TRBJ1-1 for the parts outside the CDR3, the full variable domain is SAVISQKPSRDICQRGTSLTIQCQVDSQVTMMFWYRQQPGQSLTLIATANQGSEATYESGFVIDKFPISRPNLTFSTLTVSNMSPEDSSIYLCSVVFGVKGGPEAFFGQGTRLTVV.

V gene TRBV6-4 combines with J gene TRBJ2-1, with 9 nucleotides matching TRBD1. From germline, CDR1 is MRHNA and CDR2 SNTAGT. The CDR3 length is 15 residues. The J segment lost 8 bases and the V segment lost 4 bases, leaving 9 bases of the junction unmatched. Written as DNA, the CDR3 is TGTGCCAGCAGTGCGGGACAGGGAACGTCCCATGAGCAGTTCTTC. Protein product: CASSAGQGTSHEQFF.

The J gene is TRBJ1-1, the V gene TRBV19; D is unclear. This CDR3 region has 12 residues. CDR1 is LNHDA and CDR2 is SQIVND in the germline V gene (reference sequence). V dropped 5 bases and J dropped 5 bases, with 9 bases sitting between them. The CDR3 DNA sequence: TGTGCCAGTAGTGCTTCGGGGACTGAAGCTTTCTTT. As protein: CASSASGTEAFF.

J is TRBJ1-2 and V is TRBV7-9; D gene unclear. This CDR3 contains 13 residues. The V gene's germline CDR1 is SEHNR and CDR2 FQNEAQ (reference sequence). V gave up 1 base and J gave up 5 bases, with 8 bases separating them. Written as DNA, the CDR3 is TGTGCCAGCAGCTTAGACGGGCTTTATGGCTACACCTTC. Encoded protein: CASSLDGLYGYTF.

This rearrangement joins TRBV6-4 to TRBJ2-1; no clear D gene. The ends were cut back, 0 bases at V and 3 bases at J, with 6 bases in the middle. The CDR3 runs 14 residues. CDR1 and CDR2 (germline): MRHNA, SNTAGT. CDR3 protein: CASSDSAGYNEQFF. The CDR3 bases are TGTGCCAGCAGTGACTCTGCAGGCTACAATGAGCAGTTCTTC.

The chain employs TRBV4-3 and TRBJ1-2; the D is unclear. This CDR3 is built from 15 residues. Germline-derived CDR1 and CDR2 are LGHNA and YSLEER. V was trimmed by 0 bases and J by 3 bases, leaving 11 bases between them. CDR3 sequence: CASSQDGQADYGYTF. CDR3 nucleotide sequence: TGCGCCAGCAGCCAAGATGGGCAGGCGGACTATGGCTACACCTTC.

This chain uses TRBV6-6 with TRBJ2-7, with TRBD1 identical over 7 bases. This CDR3 contains 15 residues. The germline CDR1 and CDR2 sequences are MNHNY and SVGAGI (reference sequence). J was trimmed by 4 bases and V by 5 bases; bases with no gene match: 11. Here the CDR3 reads CASSQAGTAYYEQYF. The CDR3 DNA is TGTGCCAGCAGTCAAGCCGGGACAGCTTATTACGAGCAGTACTTC.